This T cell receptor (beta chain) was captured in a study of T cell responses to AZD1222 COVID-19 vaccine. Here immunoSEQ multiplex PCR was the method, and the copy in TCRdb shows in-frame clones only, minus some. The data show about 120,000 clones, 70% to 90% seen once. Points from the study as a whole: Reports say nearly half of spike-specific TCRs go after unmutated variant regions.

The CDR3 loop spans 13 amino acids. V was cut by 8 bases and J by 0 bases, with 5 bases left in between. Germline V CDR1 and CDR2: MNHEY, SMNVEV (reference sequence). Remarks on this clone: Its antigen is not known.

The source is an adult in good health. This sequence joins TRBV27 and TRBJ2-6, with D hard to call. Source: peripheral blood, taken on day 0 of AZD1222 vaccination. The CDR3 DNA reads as TGTGCCAGCGCGTTCTCTGGGGCCAACGTCCTGACTTTC. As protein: CASAFSGANVLTF.